This T cell receptor beta chain was found in a study of CD8 T cells in ankylosing spondylitis. Making the TCR beta libraries involved quantitative 5'-RACE with molecular barcodes. TCRdb independently ran MiXCR on the 5' RACE reads; one entry per CDR3 protein. The data hold under 55,000 distinct CDR3 sequences, with around 7.4% observed a single time. The V end was cut by 3 bases, the J end by 8 bases, with 16 bases between. The CDR3 is made up of 15 amino acids. CDR1 is SGHAT and CDR2 is FQDESV in the germline V gene (reference sequence). Study-level points and caveats: As reported, disease-linked clones showed significant enrichment in matched ankylosing spondylitis synovial fluid. Disease-linked clones displayed a CD8+ phenotype and appeared relatively rarely in peripheral blood.

This clonotype was recorded at least ten times. The antigen remains undetermined. The sample was blood, either unsorted or a sorted T cell fraction (not recorded which). The chain has TRBV11-1 and TRBJ2-2; no clear D gene. The clonotype originates from a female donor with ankylosing spondylitis or in good health (not recorded which). This CDR3 reads CASSFSLADKGELFF. Written as DNA, the CDR3 is TGTGCCAGCAGCTTCTCCTTGGCAGATAAAGGGGAGCTGTTTTTT.